Listed below are T cell receptor beta chains from one sample, sequenced in a study of T cell repertoires in urothelial bladder cancer. Produced via immunoSEQ multiplex PCR; TCRdb's table is partial and in-frame only. The profile covers some 1,300 clones, with around 67% appearing a single time and about 30% taken by the ten largest. Input material: tumor-infiltrating cells from bladder cancer. The receptors shown here come from a human donor with urothelial carcinoma. Each CDR3 is given with its conserved first and last residue. A D gene is named only where the DNA matches it firmly. Expanded clones get a size class; other rows say once, few or many, or leave the size out.

v_call	clone_size	cdr3_length	j_call	d_call	cdr3_aa	cdr3_nt
TRBV27	-	15	TRBJ2-1	TRBD1	CASSYQRTGEDEQFF	TGTGCCAGCAGTTACCAACGGACAGGGGAGGATGAGCAGTTCTTC
TRBV10-2	once	15	TRBJ2-5	TRBD1	CASSQPSTGPETQYF	TGCGCCAGCAGCCAACCCTCGACAGGGCCAGAGACCCAGTACTTC
TRBV9	once	16	TRBJ2-5	TRBD1	CASSPVSRQGQETQYF	TGTGCCAGCAGCCCAGTTTCTCGACAGGGCCAAGAGACCCAGTACTTC
TRBV2	large	13	TRBJ1-2	-	CASRSRTNYGYTF	TGTGCCAGCAGGAGCAGGACAAACTATGGCTACACCTTC
TRBV7-2	-	17	TRBJ2-6	TRBD2	CASSSSGSNSGANVLTF	TGTGCCAGCAGCTCTAGCGGGAGTAATTCTGGGGCCAACGTCCTGACTTTC
TRBV7-2	-	11	TRBJ2-5	-	CASSLVGTQYF	TGTGCCAGCAGCTTAGTGGGGACCCAGTACTTC
TRBV5-1	-	16	TRBJ2-5	TRBD1	CASSHTGTGILETQYF	TGCGCCAGCAGCCACACCGGGACAGGGATTCTGGAGACCCAGTACTTC
TRBV7-7	-	14	TRBJ2-1	-	CASSLSGVASEQFF	TGTGCTAGCAGCCTCTCGGGGGTAGCAAGTGAGCAGTTCTTC
TRBV5-8	few	15	TRBJ2-1	TRBD2	CASSSLLAGGYEQFF	TGTGCCAGCAGCTCCCTACTAGCGGGAGGCTATGAGCAGTTCTTC
TRBV6-6	few	14	TRBJ1-6	-	CASHVPGDNSPLHF	TGTGCGTCTCACGTTCCGGGCGATAATTCACCCCTCCACTTT
TRBV19	-	15	TRBJ2-1	-	CASSDPGQAKNEQFF	TGTGCCAGTAGTGATCCGGGACAAGCAAAGAATGAGCAGTTCTTC
TRBV7-8	-	13	TRBJ2-4	-	CASSLAAKNIQYF	TGTGCCAGCAGCTTAGCCGCCAAAAACATTCAGTACTTC
TRBV5-1	-	17	TRBJ2-7	TRBD2	CASSAGLAGGPPYEQYF	TGCGCCAGCAGCGCTGGACTAGCGGGGGGGCCCCCCTACGAGCAGTACTTC
TRBV9	few	13	TRBJ2-3	-	CASSVELPDTQYF	TGTGCCAGCAGCGTAGAGTTGCCAGATACGCAGTATTTT
TRBV25-1	-	15	TRBJ2-1	TRBD2	CASSGISGSDNEQFF	TGTGCCAGCAGTGGGATTAGCGGGAGCGACAATGAGCAGTTCTTC
TRBV2	-	14	TRBJ1-5	-	CASSELVGNQPQHF	TGTGCCAGCAGTGAATTAGTTGGGAATCAGCCCCAGCATTTT
TRBV7-2	-	15	TRBJ1-6	TRBD1	CASSVGQGGNSPLHF	TGTGCCAGCAGCGTAGGACAGGGAGGCAATTCACCCCTCCACTTT
TRBV29-1	-	18	TRBJ2-5	-	CSVEAGTFSRGYQETQYF	TGCAGCGTTGAGGCAGGGACCTTTAGCAGGGGTTATCAAGAGACCCAGTACTTC
TRBV6-1	-	11	TRBJ2-7	-	CASSRSYEQYF	TGTGCCAGCAGCCGATCCTACGAGCAGTACTTC
TRBV4-1	-	14	TRBJ1-1	-	CASSQDGRNTEAFF	TGCGCCAGCAGCCAAGATGGAAGGAACACTGAAGCTTTCTTT
TRBV18	few	15	TRBJ2-7	-	CASSPQAGWMDEQYF	TGTGCCAGCTCACCTCAAGCCGGGTGGATGGACGAGCAGTACTTC
TRBV6-4	-	17	TRBJ2-2	-	CASSESNLGVGTGELFF	TGTGCCAGCAGTGAAAGTAATCTGGGGGTCGGCACCGGGGAGCTGTTTTTT
TRBV7-2	-	17	TRBJ1-4	-	CASSYRGSVATNEKLFF	TGTGCCAGCAGTTATCGCGGGTCGGTTGCAACTAATGAAAAACTGTTTTTT
TRBV7-9	few	16	TRBJ2-3	-	CASSSLIGGAADTQYF	TGTGCCAGCAGCTCTTTAATTGGGGGGGCGGCAGATACGCAGTATTTT
TRBV29-1	-	13	TRBJ1-2	TRBD1	CSVLTDRGLGYTF	TGCAGCGTTCTAACGGACAGGGGGCTCGGCTACACCTTC
TRBV27	large	14	TRBJ1-2	-	CASSPTGMVYGYTF	TGTGCCAGCAGTCCGACCGGGATGGTCTATGGCTACACCTTC
TRBV21-1	-	15	TRBJ2-7	-	CASSKGSTSSYEQYF	TGTGCCAGCAGCAAAGGGTCGACCAGCTCCTACGAGCAGTACTTC
TRBV19	-	14	TRBJ1-5	TRBD1	CASSIGQGLQPQHF	TGTGCCAGTAGTATAGGACAGGGCCTTCAGCCCCAGCATTTT
TRBV5-1	-	13	TRBJ2-7	-	CASSLLGDYEQYF	TGCGCCAGCAGCTTGTTAGGGGACTACGAGCAGTACTTC
TRBV5-1	-	15	TRBJ1-5	-	CASSLEGVSNQPQHF	TGCGCCAGCAGCTTGGAGGGGGTCAGCAATCAGCCCCAGCATTTT